These 27 T cell receptor beta chains came from one sample sequenced in a study of blood T cells in healthy people across ages. Using a J-beta primer mix together with a sample-barcoded 5' primer, a second PCR was run for 7 to 11 cycles. TCRdb re-analysed the 5' RACE reads in MiXCR, keeping a single row per CDR3 protein. The sample records roughly 830,000 distinct CDR3 sequences, approximately 65% being singletons. The source material was blood. The source is a man aged 25-45 years in good health.

The chain links TRBV9 to TRBJ1-2, with D perhaps matching TRBD1 (5 bases). Between the trimmed V and J ends, which lost 2 bases and 8 bases, there was a span of 19 bases. The CDR3 runs to 15 residues. The germline gives CDR1 SGDLS, CDR2 YYNGEE. The chain's CDR3 is CASSVTGTATWGYTF. In DNA, the CDR3 is TGTGCCAGCAGCGTGACCGGGACGGCAACGTGGGGCTACACCTTC.

The J gene is TRBJ1-2, the V gene TRBV29-1; D is uncertain. Germline lookup yields CDR1 SQVTM and CDR2 ANQGSEA. CDR3 length: 11 residues. V shed 0 bases and J shed 4 bases, with 3 bases lying between them. The CDR3 loop reads CSVEELYGYTF. As DNA, the CDR3 is TGCAGCGTTGAAGAACTCTATGGCTACACCTTC.

The chain is built from TRBV20-1 and TRBJ1-5; D may be TRBD1 (6 bases). This CDR3 region has 13 residues. Trimming shortened V by 2 bases and J by 5 bases, and 10 bases separated the two germline ends. CDR1 DFQATT and CDR2 SNEGSKA come from the germline V gene (reference sequence). CDR3 in amino acids: CSARRSGDQPQHF. CDR3 nucleotide sequence: TGCAGTGCTAGACGGTCAGGGGATCAGCCCCAGCATTTT.

The chain combines TRBV6-5 with TRBJ2-5, with 14 bases that match TRBD2. The trim removed 5 bases at V and 13 bases at J, leaving 12 bases unmatched. CDR3 length equals 15 residues. Per germline, CDR1 MNHEY and CDR2 SVGAGI. CDR3 coding DNA: TGTGCCAGCAGTCCCGAGGGGACTAGCGGGGGTAAAAGGTACTTC. Translating it yields CASSPEGTSGGKRYF.

This clonotype has a handful of counts. The CDR3 bases are TGTGCCAGCCGAAAAACCTATAATTCACCCCTCCACTTT. It encodes CASRKTYNSPLHF. This chain links TRBV2 with TRBJ1-6, with D unresolved. The germline gives CDR1 SNHLY, CDR2 FYNNEI. This CDR3 has 13 amino acids. V was shortened by 8 bases and J by 2 bases, with 7 bases between the two germline ends.

V usage is TRBV4-3 and J usage is TRBJ2-7, with 9 bases matching TRBD1. The CDR3 is 16 amino acids. Losses at the gene ends were 3 bases for V and 3 bases for J; bases not matched to a gene: 9. The germline V gene has CDR1 LGHNA and CDR2 YSLEER. CDR3 in amino acids: CASSQEFLGQGYEQYF. The DNA for the CDR3 is TGCGCCAGCAGCCAGGAATTTCTGGGACAGGGCTACGAGCAGTACTTC.

This CDR3 is CASSLWGGNLSYEQYF. CDR3 nucleotides: TGTGCCAGCAGTTTATGGGGGGGGAATCTCTCCTACGAGCAGTACTTC. This chain uses TRBV12-3 or TRBV12-4 with TRBJ2-7; 7 bases fit TRBD2. The CDR3 is 16 residues long. With V trimmed by 2 bases and J by 0 bases, 7 bases remained unmatched.

The chain has TRBV5-1 and TRBJ2-4; TRBD2 might be the D (5 bases). The J call is uncertain, as TRBJ2-7 better fits the DNA end. Germline V CDR1 and CDR2: SGHRS, YFSETQ. The CDR3 contains 15 residues. CDR3 coding DNA: TGCGCCAGCAGCTTGGATGCGGGTAGCTCCTACGAGCAGTACTTC. This encodes CASSLDAGSSYEQYF.

The chain joins TRBV9 to TRBJ2-1, with 8 nucleotides matching TRBD1. J was trimmed by 1 base and V by 0 bases; bases with no gene match: 3. The CDR3 length is 16 residues. CDR1 is SGDLS and CDR2 is YYNGEE in the germline V gene. The DNA of the CDR3 is TGTGCCAGCAGCGTAGCTACAGGGGGTTCCTACAATGAGCAGTTCTTC. It specifies CASSVATGGSYNEQFF.

This clonotype has just a few counts. V usage is TRBV19 and J usage is TRBJ2-1; 9 positions match TRBD2. This CDR3 region has 14 residues. Germline values: CDR1 LNHDA, CDR2 SQIVND (reference sequence). Trimming at V came to 4 bases and at J to 12 bases, leaving 10 bases not matched to a gene. The CDR3 sequence: CASSRLAGLDRQFF. For the CDR3, the DNA is TGTGCCAGTAGTAGGCTAGCGGGGTTAGATCGGCAGTTCTTC. The variable domain in full, with the rest retrieved from reference TRBV19 and TRBJ2-1, is DGGITQSPKYLFRKEGQNVTLSCEQNLNHDAMYWYRQDPGQGLRLIYYSQIVNDFQKGDIAEGYSVSREKKESFPLTVTSAQKNPTAFYLCASSRLAGLDRQFFGPGTRLTVL.

This clonotype was observed a handful of times. The rearrangement links TRBV29-1 to TRBJ2-3; tentatively, D is TRBD1 (6 bases). CDR1 and CDR2 (germline): SQVTM, ANQGSEA. V lost 0 bases and J 4 bases, leaving 17 bases between the germline ends. This CDR3 is built from 16 residues. The CDR3 bases are TGCAGCGTTGAAGATCGTACAGGGCCTAAGCCAGATACGCAGTATTTT. Translated, it gives CSVEDRTGPKPDTQYF.

The V call is TRBV20-1, the J call TRBJ2-5; D ambiguous. The V end was cut by 5 bases, the J end by 0 bases, with 1 base between. This CDR3 is 10 amino acids long. CDR1 and CDR2 from the germline V gene are DFQATT and SNEGSKA (reference sequence). DNA of the CDR3: TGCAGTGCTGACCAAGAGACCCAGTACTTC. This encodes CSADQETQYF.

The DNA for the CDR3 is TGTGCCAGCAGCGTAGATGGCAGCCCCTACGAGCAGTACTTC. It is translated as CASSVDGSPYEQYF. The chain uses TRBV9 and TRBJ2-7; D uncertain. The CDR3 contains 14 residues. The germline V gene encodes CDR1 SGDLS and CDR2 YYNGEE. V dropped 0 bases and J dropped 2 bases, with 9 bases sitting between them.

In this sample, this clonotype turned up a few times. This chain uses TRBV28 with TRBJ2-5; D remains ambiguous. The CDR3 spans 15 residues. Germline V gene sequence: CDR1 MDHEN, CDR2 SYDVKM. V lost 1 base and J lost 5, with 14 bases in between. The CDR3 region has the DNA TGTGCCAGCAGTTTATTGATGGGTAGCCCGGAGACCCAGTACTTC. This gives the protein CASSLLMGSPETQYF.

The rearrangement uses TRBV6-5 and TRBJ1-4; 7 positions agree with TRBD1. The CDR3 totals 15 residues. Trimming removed 6 bases from V and 8 bases from J; junction bases left unmatched: 12. Germline V CDR1 and CDR2: MNHEY, SVGAGI. The CDR3 DNA reads TGTGCCAGCAGGGATCCGGGGACAGCCGGCGAAAAACTGTTTTTT. Translating it yields CASRDPGTAGEKLFF.

This clonotype was counted a few times. The CDR3 region is CAIGSTGFNGELFF. CDR3 sequence (DNA): TGTGCCATCGGCTCGACAGGGTTCAACGGGGAGCTGTTTTTT. The rearrangement links TRBV28 to TRBJ2-2, with 7 positions matching TRBD1. This CDR3 is 14 amino acids long. Per germline, CDR1 MDHEN and CDR2 SYDVKM. V lost 10 bases to trimming and J lost 7 bases; unmatched junction nucleotides: 12.

In the case of this clonotype: One junction end disagrees with the germline gene, perhaps due to a read error. The V call is TRBV29-1, the J call TRBJ2-1; 8 nucleotides align to TRBD1. This CDR3 is 13 amino acids long. Germline lookup yields CDR1 SQVTM and CDR2 ANQGSEA. The CDR3 DNA is TGCAGCGTAAATGACAGGGGAAGCAATAAGCAGTTCTTC. It specifies CSVNDRGSNKQFF.

The rearrangement links TRBV15 to TRBJ1-2; D is uncertain. The CDR3 totals 13 residues. Trimming pared 1 base from V and 4 bases from J, leaving 7 bases between. Looked up from germline, CDR1 is LNHNV and CDR2 is YYDKDF (reference sequence). DNA of the CDR3: TGTGCCACCAGCAGAGGTCCTCTCTATGGCTACACCTTC. Translated, it gives CATSRGPLYGYTF.

This rearrangement joins TRBV6-2 or TRBV6-3 to TRBJ2-1, with D possibly TRBD1 on 6 matching bases. The CDR3 totals 12 residues. V was clipped by 7 bases and J by 8 bases, with 12 bases between them. CDR1 and CDR2 from the germline V gene are MNHEY and SVGEGT. CDR3 in DNA: TGTGCCAGCACCAACAGGGAGTATGAGCAGTTCTTC. This sequence encodes CASTNREYEQFF.

The chain employs TRBV20-1 and TRBJ2-1; possible D gene TRBD1, 5 bases. This CDR3 region has 11 residues. Germline values: CDR1 DFQATT, CDR2 SNEGSKA (reference sequence). The V end was cut by 5 bases, the J end by 10 bases, with 12 bases between. The CDR3 DNA sequence: TGCAGTGCTGCGACAGCCTTCGAGCAGTTCTTC. Protein: CSAATAFEQFF.

A few counts support this clonotype. The chain is built from TRBV12-3 or TRBV12-4 and TRBJ2-1; D call uncertain. V lost 7 bases and J 8 bases, leaving 9 bases between the germline ends. The CDR3 is 11 residues long. CDR3 nucleotide sequence: TGTGCCAGCACTGGCTGGGATGAGCAGTTCTTC. Its protein product is CASTGWDEQFF.

The CDR3 sequence: CASSLAGAYGANVLTF. DNA for the CDR3: TGCGCCAGCAGCTTGGCTGGGGCGTATGGGGCCAACGTCCTGACTTTC. The chain has TRBV5-1 and TRBJ2-6; D may be TRBD1 (5 bases). The CDR3 consists of 16 residues. CDR1 is SGHRS, CDR2 YFSETQ, per germline. V lost 0 bases and J 3 bases, leaving 10 bases between the germline ends.

The chain links TRBV5-1 to TRBJ2-7, with 9 bases identical to TRBD1. V trimming: 0 bases; J trimming: 4 bases; junction bases outside the gene matches: 8. The CDR3 extends over 16 amino acids. Germline V CDR1 and CDR2: SGHRS, YFSETQ. CDR3 sequence (DNA): TGCGCCAGCAGCTTGGGATTCCCCGGGACAGGGTACGAGCAGTACTTC. Residues: CASSLGFPGTGYEQYF.

This clonotype appeared a few times. The chain carries TRBV20-1 and TRBJ2-1, with D tentatively TRBD1 (6 bases). The CDR3 runs 14 residues. Deletions cut 5 bases from V and 8 bases from J, with 19 bases between. Germline V gives CDR1 DFQATT, CDR2 SNEGSKA (reference sequence). The CDR3, as DNA: TGCAGTGCTCTCCCAGGGGCTGGGGTCCATGAGCAGTTCTTC. Protein product: CSALPGAGVHEQFF.

This chain connects TRBV9 to TRBJ2-1; 11 positions agree with TRBD2. Trimming took 1 base from V and 6 from J; bases not matched to a gene: 9. The V gene's germline CDR1 is SGDLS and CDR2 YYNGEE. This CDR3 has 17 amino acids. CDR3 bases: TGTGCCAGCAGCGTACTCTCTCTAGCGGGGGGAGCCAATGAGCAGTTCTTC. Its protein is CASSVLSLAGGANEQFF.

The chain carries TRBV29-1 and TRBJ2-7, with 8 nucleotides matching TRBD1. The CDR3 contains 13 residues. V lost 0 bases, J lost 4 bases, and 2 bases stayed unmatched. Germline-derived CDR1 and CDR2 are SQVTM and ANQGSEA. The CDR3 coding sequence is TGCAGCGTTGAAGACACAGGGGGTTACGAGCAGTACTTC. Translating gives CSVEDTGGYEQYF.

The genes are TRBV4-1 and TRBJ1-2, with D possibly being TRBD1 (5 bases). V was trimmed by 1 base and J by 4 bases, leaving 13 bases between them. Per germline, CDR1 MGHRA and CDR2 YSYEKL. The CDR3 is made up of 15 amino acids. The CDR3 sequence: CASSQAPGTVYGYTF. In DNA form, the CDR3 reads TGCGCCAGCAGCCAAGCCCCCGGGACTGTCTATGGCTACACCTTC.